These 20 T cell receptor beta chains were all obtained from the same sample, sequenced in a study of blood T cell repertoires in COVID-19. Clones were sequenced by immunoSEQ multiplex PCR, and TCRdb holds only the in-frame ones, with some missing. The sample lists some 400,000 clones, around 87% occurring once. The sequencing input was peripheral blood. Receptor source: a woman aged 30 to 39 with COVID-19, enrolled during active disease.

The V gene is TRBV7-9, the J gene TRBJ2-2; 7 bases match TRBD1. Germline values: CDR1 SEHNR, CDR2 FQNEAQ (reference sequence). The CDR3 is 15 amino acids. Trimming cost V 5 bases and J 4 bases; bases outside gene matches: 7. CDR3 residues: CASSPRQGSTGELFF. The DNA of the CDR3 is TGTGCCAGCAGCCCCCGACAGGGCAGCACCGGGGAGCTGTTTTTT.

The J gene is TRBJ2-1, the V gene TRBV5-1; 7 bases are shared with TRBD1. This CDR3 region has 16 residues. The V segment lost 0 bases and the J segment 8 bases; nucleotides outside the gene matches: 11. Germline lookup yields CDR1 SGHRS and CDR2 YFSETQ. The CDR3 DNA follows: TGCGCCAGCAGCTTGGCCTTGGACAGGAGGACGGATGAGCAGTTCTTC. Amino acid sequence: CASSLALDRRTDEQFF.

V gene TRBV6-5 combines with J gene TRBJ1-1; 7 bases align to TRBD1. CDR3 size: 14 residues. Germline CDR1 reads MNHEY; CDR2 reads SVGAGI. With 6 bases clipped from V and 2 bases from J, the junction kept 6 bases outside the gene matches. The CDR3: CASSTGVLNTEAFF. The CDR3 bases are TGTGCCAGCAGCACAGGGGTTCTAAACACTGAAGCTTTCTTT.

The genes are TRBV29-1 and TRBJ2-5; 8 nucleotides line up with TRBD2. The junction had 9 bases not matched to a gene; V was cut back by 7 bases and J by 5 bases. From germline, CDR1 is SQVTM and CDR2 ANQGSEA. The CDR3 is 13 amino acids. As DNA, the CDR3 is TGCAGCGCCTCGCGGGGGGTCGTTGAGACCCAGTACTTC. Translating gives CSASRGVVETQYF.

The CDR3 is CASSEVGLHTGELFF. In DNA form, the CDR3 reads TGTGCCAGCAGTGAGGTGGGGCTTCACACCGGGGAGCTGTTTTTT. This chain links TRBV2 with TRBJ2-2, with D possibly TRBD1 on 5 matching bases. V lost 3 bases to trimming and J lost 3 bases, with 11 bases between them. CDR3 length equals 15 residues. Germline lookup yields CDR1 SNHLY and CDR2 FYNNEI.

The chain links TRBV4-1 to TRBJ1-1; a possible D gene is TRBD1 (6 bases). The V gene lost 1 base and the J gene lost 5 bases, with 14 bases spanning the gap. The CDR3 has 15 residues. CDR1 and CDR2 from the germline V gene are MGHRA and YSYEKL. CDR3 coding DNA: TGCGCCAGCAGCCAAGGCCCCAGGGGACGTACTGAAGCTTTCTTT. It is translated as CASSQGPRGRTEAFF.

The J gene is TRBJ2-1, the V gene TRBV11-1; a weak D match, TRBD1 (6 bases). The CDR3 loop spans 14 amino acids. Germline CDR1 and CDR2: SGHAT and FQDESV (reference sequence). Trimming left V 2 bases short and J 4 bases short, with 9 bases between. CDR3 residues: CASSLLTGYNEQFF. CDR3 DNA: TGTGCCAGCAGCTTATTGACAGGATACAATGAGCAGTTCTTC.

The table lists this clone with a count of one. V usage is TRBV29-1 and J usage is TRBJ2-7; D is possibly TRBD1 (6 bases). The V and J ends lost 2 bases and 2 bases respectively, with 13 bases between them. This CDR3 is 14 amino acids long. Germline V gene lookup returns CDR1 SQVTM and CDR2 ANQGSEA. CDR3 bases: TGCAGCGTTGAAACAGGGCCGGGGACCTACGAGCAGTACTTC. Translated, it gives CSVETGPGTYEQYF.

The V and J genes are TRBV30 and TRBJ2-7, with 12 bases aligning to TRBD1. The V gene's germline CDR1 is GTSNPN and CDR2 SVGIG (reference sequence). The CDR3 contains 14 residues. The J segment lost 6 bases and the V segment lost 5 bases, leaving 8 bases of the junction unmatched. CDR3 sequence: CAWARDRGLGEQYF. CDR3 nucleotides: TGTGCCTGGGCACGGGACAGGGGGCTCGGCGAGCAGTACTTC.

The chain recombines TRBV5-8 with TRBJ1-5, with D tentatively TRBD1 (5 bases). The germline CDR1 and CDR2 sequences are SGHTS and YDEGEE. V lost 3 bases and J 5 bases, leaving 15 bases between the germline ends. The CDR3 has 15 amino acids. DNA of the CDR3: TGTGCCAGCAGCTCGGGGGACGGCCTCTATCAGCCCCAGCATTTT. It codes for CASSSGDGLYQPQHF. Together with reference TRBV5-8 and TRBJ1-5, the CDR3 gives the full variable domain: EAGVTQSPTHLIKTRGQQATLRCSPISGHTSVYWYQQALGLGLQFLLWYDEGEERNRGNFPPRFSGRQFPNYSSELNVNALELEDSALYLCASSSGDGLYQPQHFGDGTRLSIL.

The chain joins TRBV6-5 to TRBJ1-1; weak D call: TRBD1 (6 bases). The V end lost 5 bases, the J end lost 4 bases, and 17 bases lay between the germline ends. Germline V gene data show CDR1 as MNHEY and CDR2 as SVGAGI. The CDR3 has 15 amino acids. The CDR3: CASSPAGGRLTEAFF. The CDR3 DNA sequence: TGTGCCAGCAGTCCCGCGGGGGGGCGGCTCACTGAAGCTTTCTTT.

This clone was seen a single time. The gene calls are TRBV30 and TRBJ2-3; 7 nucleotides line up with TRBD2. This CDR3 has 15 residues. In germline, CDR1 is GTSNPN, CDR2 SVGIG (reference sequence). V shed 0 bases and J 4 bases; nucleotides not matched to a gene: 7. In nucleotides, the CDR3 is TGTGCCTGGAGTGTTGGCGGGAGTGGGCCAGATACGCAGTATTTT. This codes for CAWSVGGSGPDTQYF.

This clone was seen more than once but under ten times. The chain combines TRBV6-5 with TRBJ2-7, with TRBD2 as a possible D gene (6 bases). The V and J ends lost 2 bases and 2 bases respectively, with 7 bases between them. Looked up from germline, CDR1 is MNHEY and CDR2 is SVGAGI. The CDR3 is made up of 13 amino acids. The CDR3 DNA reads as TGTGCCAGCAGTTACGGACTAACCTACGAGCAGTACTTC. Translation: CASSYGLTYEQYF.

V is TRBV30 and J is TRBJ2-7; 15 nucleotides match TRBD2. This CDR3 contains 20 residues. CDR1 and CDR2 from the germline V gene are GTSNPN and SVGIG (reference sequence). Germline trimming cut 2 bases from V and 2 bases from J; bases unmatched to any gene: 16. The CDR3 loop reads CAWSIGTGTSGRMRTYEQYF. The CDR3 DNA follows: TGTGCCTGGAGTATAGGGACCGGGACTAGCGGGAGGATGCGAACCTACGAGCAGTACTTC.

This chain uses TRBV5-1 with TRBJ2-7, with 8 nucleotides matching TRBD2. CDR1 and CDR2 from the germline V gene are SGHRS and YFSETQ. CDR3 length equals 16 residues. V shed 6 bases and J 3 bases; nucleotides not matched to a gene: 14. CDR3 protein: CASTDSGGGSHYEQYF. The CDR3 DNA reads as TGCGCCAGCACAGACAGCGGCGGGGGGTCCCACTACGAGCAGTACTTC.

This clone is a singleton in its sample. The chain combines TRBV7-8 with TRBJ2-1; 7 positions agree with TRBD2. V lost 1 base to trimming and J lost 0 bases; unmatched junction nucleotides: 6. CDR3 length: 17 amino acids. The V gene's germline CDR1 is SGHVS and CDR2 FQNEAQ. CDR3 amino acids: CASSLGEGTSSYNEQFF. The CDR3 DNA is TGTGCCAGCAGCTTAGGGGAGGGTACCAGCTCCTACAATGAGCAGTTCTTC.

The chain carries TRBV4-3 and TRBJ1-4, with D tentatively TRBD1 (6 bases). The CDR3 spans 15 residues. Trimming shortened V by 1 base and J by 6 bases, and 12 bases separated the two germline ends. Germline V gene data show CDR1 as LGHNA and CDR2 as YSLEER. In DNA form, the CDR3 reads TGCGCCAGCAGCCAAGGGACAGCCTTGGATGAAAAACTGTTTTTT. Residues: CASSQGTALDEKLFF.

V is TRBV5-5 and J is TRBJ2-4; tentative D call: TRBD2 (5 bases). Trimming cost V 2 bases and J 8 bases, with 14 bases left between them. The CDR3 totals 14 residues. Germline loops: CDR1 SGHKS, CDR2 YYEKEE (reference sequence). The CDR3 reads CASSLFRGSDIQYF. DNA for the CDR3: TGTGCCAGCAGCTTATTTAGAGGGTCGGACATTCAGTACTTC.

As regards this clone: The same CDR3 also results from other DNA sequences found in this sample. The rearrangement joins TRBV5-1 to TRBJ2-7; D perhaps matches TRBD2 (5 bases). Trimming took 2 bases from V and 3 from J, leaving 12 bases between them. The CDR3 has 14 amino acids. Germline lookup yields CDR1 SGHRS and CDR2 YFSETQ. For the CDR3, the DNA is TGCGCCAGCAGCTTAGGAACTGGAGGCTACGAGCAGTACTTC. This encodes CASSLGTGGYEQYF.

This clone has just a few counts. The rearrangement uses TRBV7-9 and TRBJ2-3; 8 nucleotides line up with TRBD2. J gave up 0 bases and V 4 bases, and 9 bases lay outside the gene matches. The CDR3 covers 17 residues. CDR1 and CDR2 from the germline V gene are SEHNR and FQNEAQ (reference sequence). The CDR3 nucleotides read TGTGCCAGCAGCTCTGTAGCGGGAAGGCTCAGCACAGATACGCAGTATTTT. Its translation is CASSSVAGRLSTDTQYF.